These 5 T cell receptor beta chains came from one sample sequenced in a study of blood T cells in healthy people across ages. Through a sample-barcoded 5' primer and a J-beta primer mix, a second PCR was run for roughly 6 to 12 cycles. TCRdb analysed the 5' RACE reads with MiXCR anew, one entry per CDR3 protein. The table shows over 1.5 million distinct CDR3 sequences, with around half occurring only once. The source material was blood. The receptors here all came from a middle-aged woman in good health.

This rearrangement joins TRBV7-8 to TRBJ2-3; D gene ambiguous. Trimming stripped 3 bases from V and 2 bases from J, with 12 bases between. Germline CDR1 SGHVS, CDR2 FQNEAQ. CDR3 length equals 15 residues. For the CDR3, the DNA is TGTGCCAGCAGCTTTTCGGAGCCATACACAGATACGCAGTATTTT. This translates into CASSFSEPYTDTQYF.

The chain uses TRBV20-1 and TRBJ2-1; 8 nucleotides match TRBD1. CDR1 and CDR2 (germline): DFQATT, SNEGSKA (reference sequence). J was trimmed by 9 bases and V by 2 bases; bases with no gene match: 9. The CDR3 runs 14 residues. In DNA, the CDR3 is TGCAGTGCTAGACGGGACAGGTATAGGGGTGAGCAGTTCTTC. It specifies CSARRDRYRGEQFF.

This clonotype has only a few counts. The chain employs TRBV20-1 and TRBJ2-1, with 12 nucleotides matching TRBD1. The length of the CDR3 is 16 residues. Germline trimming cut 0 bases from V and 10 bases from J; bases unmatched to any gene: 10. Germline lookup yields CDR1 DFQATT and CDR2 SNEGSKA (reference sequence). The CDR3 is CSARDNRDRGLREQFF. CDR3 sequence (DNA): TGCAGTGCTAGAGACAACCGGGACAGGGGGCTGCGGGAGCAGTTCTTC.

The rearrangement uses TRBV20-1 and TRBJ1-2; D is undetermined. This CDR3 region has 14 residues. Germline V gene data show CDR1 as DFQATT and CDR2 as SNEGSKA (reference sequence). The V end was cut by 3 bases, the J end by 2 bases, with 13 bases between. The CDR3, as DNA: TGCAGTGCTAGGGTCCGTCATTCCAACTATGGCTACACCTTC. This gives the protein CSARVRHSNYGYTF.

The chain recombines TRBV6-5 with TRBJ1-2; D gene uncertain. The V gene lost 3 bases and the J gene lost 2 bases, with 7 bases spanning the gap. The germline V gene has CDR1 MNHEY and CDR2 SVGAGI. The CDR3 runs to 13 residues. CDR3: CASSYRQNYGYTF. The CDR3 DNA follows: TGTGCCAGCAGTTATAGGCAGAACTATGGCTACACCTTC.